These 18 T cell receptor beta chains were all obtained from the same sample, sequenced in a study of beta chain features in type 1 diabetes. Regarding the study as a whole: People with Type 1 diabetes carried modestly yet significantly shorter TCRB CDR3s in all four CD4+ subsets.

Expressed TCRB transcripts got sequenced, as all isolated RNA was reverse transcribed. Generated by immunoSEQ multiplex PCR, the TCRdb table keeps only in-frame clones and is missing some. The sample lists over 200,000 clones; roughly 10% were seen once. No antigen is known for these receptors. Sequenced material: naive CD4+ T cells from blood. The receptor set was obtained from a man aged 30 to 45 with type 1 diabetes.

This clone occurred a few times. DNA for the CDR3: TGTGCCAGCAGCTTACCGGAGCAAGAGACCCAGTACTTC. This translates into CASSLPEQETQYF. This sequence joins TRBV5-4 and TRBJ2-5; D ambiguous. The CDR3 contains 13 residues. Germline loops: CDR1 SGHNT, CDR2 YYREEE (reference sequence). With 2 bases removed from V and 2 bases from J, the gap between germline ends came to 7 bases.

The rearrangement uses TRBV4-3 and TRBJ2-3; 12 positions match TRBD2. After removal of 4 bases from V and 6 bases from J, the junction contained 5 bases not matched to a gene. The CDR3 is 15 residues long. Germline assignment: CDR1 LGHNA and CDR2 YSLEER. CDR3 DNA sequence: TGCGCCAGCAGCCCGACTAGCGGGGGTAGCGATACGCAGTATTTT. This translates into CASSPTSGGSDTQYF.

This clone came up a few times. This chain uses TRBV7-9 with TRBJ2-7; D perhaps matches TRBD2 (5 bases). The CDR3 totals 13 residues. The ends were cut back, 2 bases at V and 9 bases at J, with 14 bases in the middle. Per the germline V gene, CDR1 is SEHNR and CDR2 is FQNEAQ (reference sequence). The CDR3 protein is CASSLLLPGVQYF. CDR3 bases: TGTGCCAGCAGCTTACTACTCCCCGGGGTGCAGTACTTC. Filled out from reference TRBV7-9 and TRBJ2-7, the complete variable domain reads DTGVSQNPRHKITKRGQNVTFRCDPISEHNRLYWYRQTLGQGPEFLTYFQNEAQLEKSRLLSDRFSAERPKGSFSTLEIQRTEQGDSAMYLCASSLLLPGVQYFGPGTRLTVT.

The table lists this clone with a few counts. J is TRBJ1-6 and V is TRBV5-6, with D unclear. The CDR3 spans 13 residues. Germline V gene data show CDR1 as SGHDT and CDR2 as YYEEEE. Trimming cost V 4 bases and J 6 bases, with 8 bases left between them. The CDR3 DNA reads TGTGCCAGCAGCGTGCACTCTAATTCACCCCTCCACTTT. It specifies CASSVHSNSPLHF.

This clone was detected a few times. This chain uses TRBV5-4 with TRBJ2-4, with D possibly matching TRBD1 (6 bases). This CDR3 has 14 residues. Looked up from germline, CDR1 is SGHNT and CDR2 is YYREEE (reference sequence). V dropped 0 bases and J dropped 6 bases, with 10 bases sitting between them. The CDR3 reads CASSLGTGINIQYF. As DNA, the CDR3 is TGTGCCAGCAGCTTGGGCACAGGGATAAACATTCAGTACTTC.

This chain uses TRBV5-1 with TRBJ2-1; D might be TRBD1 (5 bases). CDR3 length equals 15 residues. Germline values: CDR1 SGHRS, CDR2 YFSETQ. V was shortened by 4 bases and J by 5 bases, with 16 bases between the two germline ends. The DNA of the CDR3 is TGCGCCAGCAGCCAGGGCTTTGTGAGGAACAATGAGCAGTTCTTC. This codes for CASSQGFVRNNEQFF.

The V and J genes are TRBV2 and TRBJ1-1; D gene ambiguous. CDR3 length: 13 residues. Germline assignment: CDR1 SNHLY and CDR2 FYNNEI. The ends were cut back, 4 bases at V and 2 bases at J, with 8 bases in the middle. The CDR3 DNA reads as TGTGCCAGCAGTGCGGGTCCTAACACTGAAGCTTTCTTT. Translated: CASSAGPNTEAFF.

The chain links TRBV11-2 to TRBJ2-4, with 10 bases that match TRBD1. With 6 bases clipped from V and 13 bases from J, the junction kept 6 bases outside the gene matches. This CDR3 is 12 amino acids long. The germline V gene has CDR1 SGHAT and CDR2 FQNNGV. This chain's CDR3 is CASRATGGRQYF. The DNA for the CDR3 is TGTGCCAGCAGAGCGACAGGGGGCAGACAGTACTTC. The entire variable domain, with the rest obtained from reference TRBV11-2 and TRBJ2-4, is as follows: EAGVAQSPRYKIIEKRQSVAFWCNPISGHATLYWYQQILGQGPKLLIQFQNNGVVDDSQLPKDRFSAERLKGVDSTLKIQPAKLEDSAVYLCASRATGGRQYFGAGTRLSVL.

This clone has just a few counts. The chain has TRBV10-3 and TRBJ2-3; TRBD2 matches at 10 bases. CDR1 is ENHRY, CDR2 SYGVKD, per germline. The J segment lost 0 bases and the V segment lost 10 bases, leaving 4 bases of the junction unmatched. This CDR3 has 14 amino acids. CDR3 loop: CATGLAASTDTQYF. DNA for the CDR3: TGTGCCACCGGACTAGCGGCTAGCACAGATACGCAGTATTTT.

The chain links TRBV6-1 to TRBJ2-7; 11 positions agree with TRBD1. V shed 5 bases, J shed 6 bases, and the junction held 6 bases outside the gene matches. Looked up from germline, CDR1 is MNHNS and CDR2 is SASEGT. This CDR3 has 14 amino acids. CDR3 sequence: CASSSGTGGGEQYF. The CDR3 nucleotides read TGTGCCAGCAGTTCCGGGACAGGGGGTGGCGAGCAGTACTTC.

A note on this clone: A read error may produce the germline difference seen at one junction end. The gene calls are TRBV7-2 and TRBJ2-3; 8 bases line up with TRBD2. CDR1 is SGHTA and CDR2 is FQGNSA in the germline V gene. The CDR3 is 14 residues long. Here the CDR3 DNA reads TGTGCCAGCAGCCTAGCGGGCCGCACAGATACGCAGTATTTT. Protein sequence: CASSLAGRTDTQYF.

The chain has TRBV19 and TRBJ1-1; 8 nucleotides align to TRBD1. The CDR3 sequence is 16 residues long. The junction had 5 bases not matched to a gene; V was cut back by 2 bases and J by 0 bases. Germline V gives CDR1 LNHDA, CDR2 SQIVND (reference sequence). DNA for the CDR3: TGTGCCAGTAGTATATCCACAGGGGGGATGAACACTGAAGCTTTCTTT. Protein sequence: CASSISTGGMNTEAFF.

Remarks on this clone: Other nucleotide sequences in the sample specify the same CDR3. The rearrangement uses TRBV5-1 and TRBJ2-1; 11 bases match TRBD1. The length of the CDR3 is 16 residues. Trimming cost V 0 bases and J 4 bases; bases outside gene matches: 3. The germline V gene has CDR1 SGHRS and CDR2 YFSETQ. CDR3 coding DNA: TGCGCCAGCAGCTTGGCCGGGACAGGGGGGTACAATGAGCAGTTCTTC. Translation: CASSLAGTGGYNEQFF. The full variable domain, in which reference TRBV5-1 and TRBJ2-1 provide the parts outside the CDR3, is KAGVTQTPRYLIKTRGQQVTLSCSPISGHRSVSWYQQTPGQGLQFLFEYFSETQRNKGNFPGRFSGRQFSNSRSEMNVSTLELGDSALYLCASSLAGTGGYNEQFFGPGTRLTVL.

The table lists this clone with a few counts. The rearrangement joins TRBV30 to TRBJ1-2; 8 positions agree with TRBD1. This CDR3 contains 13 residues. The V and J ends lost 3 bases and 7 bases, in that order; junction bases with no gene match: 7. Germline CDR1 and CDR2: GTSNPN and SVGIG (reference sequence). The CDR3 DNA reads as TGTGCCTGGAGCGTCGGGACAGGTGCTGGCTACACCTTC. Protein: CAWSVGTGAGYTF.

This clone was detected only a few times. The same CDR3 also results from other DNA sequences found in this sample. This chain links TRBV5-4 with TRBJ1-2, with D tentatively TRBD1 (6 bases). Deletions cut 4 bases from V and 2 bases from J, with 9 bases between. Germline V gene data show CDR1 as SGHNT and CDR2 as YYREEE (reference sequence). This CDR3 is built from 13 residues. The CDR3 DNA is TGTGCCAGCAGCCCAGACAGGAACTATGGCTACACCTTC. This gives the protein CASSPDRNYGYTF.

A few counts support this clone. The rearrangement uses TRBV5-4 and TRBJ2-3; 8 bases are a match to TRBD1. V was pared by 2 bases and J by 2 bases, with 4 bases of the junction left unmatched. CDR1 and CDR2 (germline): SGHNT, YYREEE (reference sequence). This CDR3 is 15 amino acids long. DNA for the CDR3: TGTGCCAGCAGCTTTGGACAGGGAGACACAGATACGCAGTATTTT. Translating it yields CASSFGQGDTDTQYF.

The gene calls are TRBV7-9 and TRBJ2-2, with TRBD1 as a possible D gene (6 bases). The germline gives CDR1 SEHNR, CDR2 FQNEAQ (reference sequence). The V and J ends lost 7 bases and 1 base respectively, with 16 bases between them. The CDR3 extends over 16 amino acids. The CDR3 DNA sequence: TGTGCCAGCACCCGTAGGAGCAGGGGGAACACCGGGGAGCTGTTTTTT. This encodes CASTRRSRGNTGELFF. The full variable domain, completed using reference TRBV7-9 and TRBJ2-2, is DTGVSQNPRHKITKRGQNVTFRCDPISEHNRLYWYRQTLGQGPEFLTYFQNEAQLEKSRLLSDRFSAERPKGSFSTLEIQRTEQGDSAMYLCASTRRSRGNTGELFFGEGSRLTVL.

To note about this clone: Other nucleotide sequences in the sample specify the same CDR3. V usage is TRBV30 and J usage is TRBJ1-5, with D hard to call. The length of the CDR3 is 13 residues. V shed 5 bases and J shed 2 bases, with 10 bases lying between them. Germline CDR1 is GTSNPN and CDR2 is SVGIG (reference sequence). CDR3 coding DNA: TGTGCCTGGTCGGAGAGGGGCAATCAGCCCCAGCATTTT. Translating gives CAWSERGNQPQHF.